This TCR beta chain was identified in a study of cytomegalovirus exposure and HLA in healthy donors. Overall study results and limits: TCR beta chain V- and J-gene trimming was linked, in a later analysis, to a missense variant in DCLRE1C. An analysis was carried out at a later point. It showed that HLA-associated TCR beta chains were more clonally expanded than equally common non-associated chains.

V trimming: 4 bases; J trimming: 5 bases; junction bases outside the gene matches: 5. This CDR3 comprises 14 residues. Germline V gene sequence: CDR1 SGHDN, CDR2 FVKESK. PCR primers comprised 60 Vbeta and 13 Jbeta primers. In the source study's methods: Around 80 million unique TCR beta chains, about 10 million of them shared, were counted by a later analysis. TCRdb keeps only in-frame clones here, not all; method: immunoSEQ multiplex PCR. V and J calls and clone size come straight from that table; D and trimming were deduced from the DNA. This table holds over 95,000 clones, approximately 80% found once. Points on this clone: Its target is unknown.

The sample consisted of PBMCs. The clonotype was recovered from a man in his forties in good health and CMV-seronegative. J is TRBJ2-1 and V is TRBV14; 7 nucleotides line up with TRBD2. CDR3 residues: CASSPAGLHNEQFF. The CDR3 DNA reads TGTGCCAGCAGCCCAGCGGGACTTCACAATGAGCAGTTCTTC.